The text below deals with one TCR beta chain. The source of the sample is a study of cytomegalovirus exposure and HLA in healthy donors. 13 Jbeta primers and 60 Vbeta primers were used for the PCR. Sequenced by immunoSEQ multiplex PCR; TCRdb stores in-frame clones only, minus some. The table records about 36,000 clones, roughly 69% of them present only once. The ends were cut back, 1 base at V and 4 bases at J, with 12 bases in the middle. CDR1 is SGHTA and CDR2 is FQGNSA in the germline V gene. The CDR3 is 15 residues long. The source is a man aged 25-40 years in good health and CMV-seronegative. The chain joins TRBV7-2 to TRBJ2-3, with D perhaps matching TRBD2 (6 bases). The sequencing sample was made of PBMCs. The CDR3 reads CASSLGRLGADTQYF. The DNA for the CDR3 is TGTGCCAGCAGCTTAGGGAGACTAGGCGCAGATACGCAGTATTTT.